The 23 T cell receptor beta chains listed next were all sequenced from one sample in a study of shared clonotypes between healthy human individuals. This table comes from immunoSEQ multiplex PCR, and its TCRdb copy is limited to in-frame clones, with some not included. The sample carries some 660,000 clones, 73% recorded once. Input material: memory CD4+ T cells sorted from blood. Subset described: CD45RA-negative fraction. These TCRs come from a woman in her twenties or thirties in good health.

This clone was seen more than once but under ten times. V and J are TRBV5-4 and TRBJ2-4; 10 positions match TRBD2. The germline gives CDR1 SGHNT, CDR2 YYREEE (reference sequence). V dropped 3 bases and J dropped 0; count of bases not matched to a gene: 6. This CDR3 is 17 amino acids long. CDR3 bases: TGTGCCAGCAGCTCGGGACTAGCGAAAGAAGCCAAAAACATTCAGTACTTC. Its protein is CASSSGLAKEAKNIQYF.

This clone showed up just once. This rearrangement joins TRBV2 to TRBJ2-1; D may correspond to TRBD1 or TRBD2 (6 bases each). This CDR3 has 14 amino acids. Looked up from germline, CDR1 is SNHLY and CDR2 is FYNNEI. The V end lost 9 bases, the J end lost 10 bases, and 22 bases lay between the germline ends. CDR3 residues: CASGPGAPILEQFF. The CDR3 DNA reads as TGTGCCAGTGGGCCGGGGGCCCCAATTCTGGAGCAGTTCTTC.

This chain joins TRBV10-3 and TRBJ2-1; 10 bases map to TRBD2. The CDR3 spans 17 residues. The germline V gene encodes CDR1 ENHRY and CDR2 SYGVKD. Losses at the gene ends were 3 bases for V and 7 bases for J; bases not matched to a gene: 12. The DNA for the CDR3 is TGTGCCATCAGTGATTCTGTGATAGCGGGAGGTTTGAATGAGCAGTTCTTC. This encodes CAISDSVIAGGLNEQFF.

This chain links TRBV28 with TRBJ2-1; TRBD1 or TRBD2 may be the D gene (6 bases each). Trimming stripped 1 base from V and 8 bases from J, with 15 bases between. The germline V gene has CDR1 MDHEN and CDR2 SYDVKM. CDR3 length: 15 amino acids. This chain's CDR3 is CASSLFVAGEDEQFF. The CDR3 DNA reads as TGTGCCAGCAGTTTATTTGTGGCAGGGGAGGATGAGCAGTTCTTC. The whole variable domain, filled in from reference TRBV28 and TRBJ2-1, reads DVKVTQSSRYLVKRTGEKVFLECVQDMDHENMFWYRQDPGLGLRLIYFSYDVKMKEKGDIPEGYSVSREKKERFSLILESASTNQTSMYLCASSLFVAGEDEQFFGPGTRLTVL.

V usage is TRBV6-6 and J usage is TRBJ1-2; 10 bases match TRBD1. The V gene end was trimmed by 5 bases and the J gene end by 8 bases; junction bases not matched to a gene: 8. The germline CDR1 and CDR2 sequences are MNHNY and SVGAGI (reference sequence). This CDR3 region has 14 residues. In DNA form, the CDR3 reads TGTGCCAGCAGTCCAACGGGACAGGGGCAAGGCTACACCTTC. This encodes CASSPTGQGQGYTF.

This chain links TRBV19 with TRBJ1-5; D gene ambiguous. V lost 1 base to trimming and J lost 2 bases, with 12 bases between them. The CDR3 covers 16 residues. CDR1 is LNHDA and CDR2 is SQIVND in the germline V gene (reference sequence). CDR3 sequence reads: CASSIVRGLGNQPQHF. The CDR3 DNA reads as TGTGCCAGTAGTATAGTAAGAGGGTTGGGCAATCAGCCCCAGCATTTT.

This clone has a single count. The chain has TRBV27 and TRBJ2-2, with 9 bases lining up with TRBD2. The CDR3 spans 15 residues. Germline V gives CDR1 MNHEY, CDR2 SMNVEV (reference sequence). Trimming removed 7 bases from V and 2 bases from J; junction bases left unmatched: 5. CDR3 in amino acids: CASTVAGVNTGELFF. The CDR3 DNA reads TGTGCCAGCACCGTAGCGGGAGTTAACACCGGGGAGCTGTTTTTT.

The CDR3 DNA follows: TGTGCCAGCAGGGACAGGCTCGAAAAACTGTTTTTT. It codes for CASRDRLEKLFF. This chain links TRBV6-5 with TRBJ1-4; the match to TRBD1 covers 7 bases. V gave up 6 bases and J gave up 8 bases; unmatched junction bases: 3. This CDR3 is 12 amino acids long. Germline V lookup: CDR1 MNHEY, CDR2 SVGAGI.

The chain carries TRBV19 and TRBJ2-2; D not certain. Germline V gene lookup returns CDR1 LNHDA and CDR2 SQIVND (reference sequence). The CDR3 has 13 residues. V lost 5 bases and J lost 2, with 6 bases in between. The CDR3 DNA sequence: TGTGCCAGTAGTGGTTATAACACCGGGGAGCTGTTTTTT. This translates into CASSGYNTGELFF.

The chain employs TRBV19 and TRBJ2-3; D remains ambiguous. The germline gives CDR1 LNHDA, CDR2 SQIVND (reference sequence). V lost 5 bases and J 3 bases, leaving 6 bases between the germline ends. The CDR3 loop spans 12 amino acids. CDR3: CASSPYTDTQYF. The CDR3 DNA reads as TGTGCCAGTAGTCCATATACAGATACGCAGTATTTT. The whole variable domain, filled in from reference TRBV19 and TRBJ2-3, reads DGGITQSPKYLFRKEGQNVTLSCEQNLNHDAMYWYRQDPGQGLRLIYYSQIVNDFQKGDIAEGYSVSREKKESFPLTVTSAQKNPTAFYLCASSPYTDTQYFGPGTRLTVL.

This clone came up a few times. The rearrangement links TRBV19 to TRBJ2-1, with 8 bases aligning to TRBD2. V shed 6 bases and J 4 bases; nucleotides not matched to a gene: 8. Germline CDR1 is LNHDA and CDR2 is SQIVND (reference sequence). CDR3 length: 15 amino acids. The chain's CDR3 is CASRNLAGGYNEQFF. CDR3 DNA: TGTGCCAGTAGGAATCTAGCGGGTGGGTACAATGAGCAGTTCTTC.

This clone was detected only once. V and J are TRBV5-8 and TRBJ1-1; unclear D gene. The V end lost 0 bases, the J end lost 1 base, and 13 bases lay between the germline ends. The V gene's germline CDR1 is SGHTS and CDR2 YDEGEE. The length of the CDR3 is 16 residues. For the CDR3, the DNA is TGTGCCAGCAGCTTGGAACTGGAGTGGAGGAACACTGAAGCTTTCTTT. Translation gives CASSLELEWRNTEAFF.

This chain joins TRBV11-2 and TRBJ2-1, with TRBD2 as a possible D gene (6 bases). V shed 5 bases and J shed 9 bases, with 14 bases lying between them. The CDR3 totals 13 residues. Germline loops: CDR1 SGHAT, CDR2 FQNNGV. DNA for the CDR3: TGTGCCAGCAGCAACGGGGGTATAATTGAGCAGTTCTTC. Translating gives CASSNGGIIEQFF.

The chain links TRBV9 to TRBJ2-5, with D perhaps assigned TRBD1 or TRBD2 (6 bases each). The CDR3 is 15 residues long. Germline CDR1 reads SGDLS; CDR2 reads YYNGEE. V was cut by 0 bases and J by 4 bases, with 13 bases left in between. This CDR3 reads CASSVALGGGETQYF. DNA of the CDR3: TGTGCCAGCAGCGTAGCTTTAGGAGGGGGAGAGACCCAGTACTTC.

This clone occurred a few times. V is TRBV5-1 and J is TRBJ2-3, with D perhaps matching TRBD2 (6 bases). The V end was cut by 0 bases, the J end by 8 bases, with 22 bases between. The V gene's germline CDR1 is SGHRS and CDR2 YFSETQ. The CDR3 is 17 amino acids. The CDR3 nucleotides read TGCGCCAGCAGCTTGGCGCGGGGATCAGGGATGGCGGGTACGCAGTATTTT. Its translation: CASSLARGSGMAGTQYF.

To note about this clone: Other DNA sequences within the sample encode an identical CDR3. CDR3 residues: CASRGQENTEAFF. The CDR3 region has the DNA TGTGCCAGTAGGGGACAGGAGAACACTGAAGCTTTCTTT. V gene TRBV19 combines with J gene TRBJ1-1, with TRBD1 matching over 8 bases. This CDR3 has 13 residues. Germline loops: CDR1 LNHDA, CDR2 SQIVND (reference sequence). Trimming removed 6 bases from V and 1 base from J; junction bases left unmatched: 1.

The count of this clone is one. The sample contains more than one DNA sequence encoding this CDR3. The CDR3 sequence is CASSSTGTGNYEQYF. CDR3 sequence (DNA): TGTGCCAGCAGCTCTACCGGGACAGGGAACTACGAGCAGTACTTC. V and J are TRBV28 and TRBJ2-7; 9 nucleotides line up with TRBD1. In germline, CDR1 is MDHEN, CDR2 SYDVKM. With V trimmed by 6 bases and J by 3 bases, 9 bases remained unmatched. CDR3 length: 15 residues.

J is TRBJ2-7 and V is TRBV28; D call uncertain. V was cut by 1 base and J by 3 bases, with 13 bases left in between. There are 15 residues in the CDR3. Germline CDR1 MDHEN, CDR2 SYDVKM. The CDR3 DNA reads TGTGCCAGCAGTTTATCTGCAGGTCGGAACTACGAGCAGTACTTC. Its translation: CASSLSAGRNYEQYF.

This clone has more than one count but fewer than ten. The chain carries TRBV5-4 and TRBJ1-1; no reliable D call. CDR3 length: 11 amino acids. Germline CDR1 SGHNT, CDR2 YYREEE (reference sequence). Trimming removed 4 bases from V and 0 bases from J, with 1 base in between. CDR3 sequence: CASSMNTEAFF. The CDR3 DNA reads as TGTGCCAGCAGCATGAACACTGAAGCTTTCTTT.

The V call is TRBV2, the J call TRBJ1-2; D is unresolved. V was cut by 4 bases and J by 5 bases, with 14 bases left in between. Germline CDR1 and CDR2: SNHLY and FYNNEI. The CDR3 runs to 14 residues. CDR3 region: CASSASEQVYGYTF. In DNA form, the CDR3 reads TGTGCCAGCAGTGCCTCTGAGCAGGTTTATGGCTACACCTTC.

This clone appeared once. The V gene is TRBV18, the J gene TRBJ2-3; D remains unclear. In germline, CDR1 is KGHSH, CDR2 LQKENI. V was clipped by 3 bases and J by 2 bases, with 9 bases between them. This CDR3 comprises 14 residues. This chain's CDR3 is CASSPSSYTDTQYF. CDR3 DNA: TGTGCCAGCTCACCCTCGTCCTACACAGATACGCAGTATTTT.

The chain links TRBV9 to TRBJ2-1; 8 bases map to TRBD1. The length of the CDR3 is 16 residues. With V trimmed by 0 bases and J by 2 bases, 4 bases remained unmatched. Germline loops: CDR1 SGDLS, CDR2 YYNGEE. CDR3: CASSVATGGPYNEQFF. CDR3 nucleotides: TGTGCCAGCAGCGTAGCTACAGGGGGACCCTACAATGAGCAGTTCTTC.

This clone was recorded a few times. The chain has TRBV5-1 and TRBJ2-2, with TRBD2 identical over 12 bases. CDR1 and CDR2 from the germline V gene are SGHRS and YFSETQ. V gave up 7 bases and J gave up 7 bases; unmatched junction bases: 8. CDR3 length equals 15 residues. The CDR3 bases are TGCGCCAGCTGCTCGTTGACTAGCGGGAGCGGGGAGCTGTTTTTT. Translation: CASCSLTSGSGELFF. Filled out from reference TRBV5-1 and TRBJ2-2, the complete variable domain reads KAGVTQTPRYLIKTRGQQVTLSCSPISGHRSVSWYQQTPGQGLQFLFEYFSETQRNKGNFPGRFSGRQFSNSRSEMNVSTLELGDSALYLCASCSLTSGSGELFFGEGSRLTVL.